The 4 T cell receptor gamma chains given below trace back to one sample, sequenced in a study of gamma delta lymphoproliferative disorders and STAT genes. The receptor sequences were amplified from genomic DNA of peripheral blood mononuclear cells. TCRdb re-called the multiplex PCR reads via CATT. The sample shows 4,500 to 5,000 gamma-chain clones, around 8.2% of them seen only once. Sequencing used blood. The receptor set was obtained from a human donor in good health.

In its sample, this clone was seen a few times. TCRdb records a much larger clone's protein for this DNA, with a difference at residue 9 that likely arises from a read error; the protein given is the translation of the DNA. The genes are TRGV4 and TRGJ1 or TRGJ2. TCRdb gives no J gene; it was assigned here by matching the DNA to germline. Germline V gene data show CDR1 as EGSTGY and CDR2 as YDSYTSSV. CDR3 size: 12 residues. The CDR3: CATWPNYYRKLF. The DNA for the CDR3 is TGTGCCACCTGGCCGAATTATTATAGGAAACTCTTT.

This clone is termed medium-sized (0.01 to 0.1%). The J gene was not called, though the V gene is TRGV2. The CDR3 has 10 amino acids. CDR1 is EGSNGY and CDR2 is YDSYNSKV in the germline V gene. CDR3 DNA sequence: TGTGCCACCTGGGACGGGTATAGCCTCTTT. The encoded protein is CATWDGYSLF.

This clone was observed at least ten times. The chain joins TRGV5 to TRGJP2. TCRdb lists no J gene, so it was determined here by aligning the DNA to germline. This CDR3 has 13 amino acids. Germline V gene lookup returns CDR1 VINAFY and CDR2 YDVSNSKD. Trimming took 0 bases from V and 8 from J; bases not matched to a gene: 3. The CDR3 DNA reads as TGTGCCACCTGGGACAGGCGGGATTGGATCAAGACGTTT. Protein product: CATWDRRDWIKTF.

In this sample, this clone is medium-sized. The chain couples TRGV2 to TRGJP2. TCRdb leaves out the J gene; it was filled in here by matching the DNA to germline. CDR3 size: 17 residues. With V trimmed by 3 bases and J by 0 bases, 10 bases remained unmatched. Germline CDR1 and CDR2: EGSNGY and YDSYNSKV. CDR3 sequence reads: CATWDIFFYSSDWIKTF. CDR3 nucleotides: TGTGCCACCTGGGACATCTTTTTTTATAGTAGTGATTGGATCAAGACGTTT.